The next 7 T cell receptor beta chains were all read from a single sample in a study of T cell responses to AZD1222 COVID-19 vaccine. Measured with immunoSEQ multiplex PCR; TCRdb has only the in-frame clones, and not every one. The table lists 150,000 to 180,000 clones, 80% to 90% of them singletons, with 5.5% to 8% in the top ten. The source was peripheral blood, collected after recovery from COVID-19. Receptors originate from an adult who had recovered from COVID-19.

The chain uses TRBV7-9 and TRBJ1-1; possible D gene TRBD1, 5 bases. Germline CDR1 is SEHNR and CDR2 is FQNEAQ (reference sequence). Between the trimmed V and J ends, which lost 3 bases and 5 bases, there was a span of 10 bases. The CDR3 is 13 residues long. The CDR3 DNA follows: TGTGCCAGCAGCTTTCGTCAGGGAACTGAAGCTTTCTTT. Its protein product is CASSFRQGTEAFF.

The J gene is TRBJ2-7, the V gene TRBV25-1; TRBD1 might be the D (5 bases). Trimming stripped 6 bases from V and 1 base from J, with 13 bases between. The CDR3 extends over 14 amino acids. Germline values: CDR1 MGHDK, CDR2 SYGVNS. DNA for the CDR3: TGTGCCAGCAGGGGGCTGTCCAAATCCTACGAGCAGTACTTC. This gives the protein CASRGLSKSYEQYF.

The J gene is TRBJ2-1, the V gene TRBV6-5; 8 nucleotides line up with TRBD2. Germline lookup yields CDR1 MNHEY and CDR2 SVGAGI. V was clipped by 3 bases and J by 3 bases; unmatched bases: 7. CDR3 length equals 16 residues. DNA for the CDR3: TGTGCCAGCAGTTATTTGCGGGAGGTCGGCTACAATGAGCAGTTCTTC. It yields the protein CASSYLREVGYNEQFF.

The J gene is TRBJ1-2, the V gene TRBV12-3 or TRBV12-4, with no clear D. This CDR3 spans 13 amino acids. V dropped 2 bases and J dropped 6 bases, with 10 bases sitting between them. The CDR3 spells CASSLLGYDGYTF. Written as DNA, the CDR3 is TGTGCCAGCAGTTTATTAGGATACGATGGCTACACCTTC.

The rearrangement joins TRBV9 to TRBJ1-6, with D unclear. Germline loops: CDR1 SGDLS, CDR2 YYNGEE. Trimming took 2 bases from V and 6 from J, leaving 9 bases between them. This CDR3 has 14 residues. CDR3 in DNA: TGTGCCAGCAGCGTGGGTCTCCTTAATTCACCCCTCCACTTT. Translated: CASSVGLLNSPLHF.

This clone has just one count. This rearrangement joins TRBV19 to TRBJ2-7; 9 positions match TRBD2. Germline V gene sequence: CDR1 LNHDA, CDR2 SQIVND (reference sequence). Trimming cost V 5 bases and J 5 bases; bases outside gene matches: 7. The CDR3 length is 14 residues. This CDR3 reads CASSSAGGLDEQYF. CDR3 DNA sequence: TGTGCCAGTAGTTCGGCGGGAGGGCTCGACGAGCAGTACTTC.

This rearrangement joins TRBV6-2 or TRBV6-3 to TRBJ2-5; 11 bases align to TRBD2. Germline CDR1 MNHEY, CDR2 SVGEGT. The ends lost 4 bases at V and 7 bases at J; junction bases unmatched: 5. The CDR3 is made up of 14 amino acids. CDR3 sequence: CASSSTSGAVTQYF. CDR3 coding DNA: TGTGCCAGCAGTTCGACTAGCGGGGCAGTGACCCAGTACTTC.